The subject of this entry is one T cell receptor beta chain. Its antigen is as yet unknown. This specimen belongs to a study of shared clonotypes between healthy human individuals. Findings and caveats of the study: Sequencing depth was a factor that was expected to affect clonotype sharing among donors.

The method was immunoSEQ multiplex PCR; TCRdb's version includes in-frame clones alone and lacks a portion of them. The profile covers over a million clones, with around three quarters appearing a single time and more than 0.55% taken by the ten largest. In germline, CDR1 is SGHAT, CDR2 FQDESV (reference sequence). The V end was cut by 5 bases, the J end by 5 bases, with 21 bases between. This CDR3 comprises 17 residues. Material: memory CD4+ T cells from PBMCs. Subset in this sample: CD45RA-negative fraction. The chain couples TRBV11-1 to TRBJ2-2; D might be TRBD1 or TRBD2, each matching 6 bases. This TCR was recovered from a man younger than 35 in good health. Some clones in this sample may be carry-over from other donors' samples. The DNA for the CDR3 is TGTGCCAGCAGCCCACGCGGGATCAGGGGCTATACCGGGGAGCTGTTTTTT. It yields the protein CASSPRGIRGYTGELFF.